This T cell receptor beta chain was sequenced during a study of blood T cell repertoires in COVID-19. Study-wide context: Both acute and convalescent COVID-19 samples were obtained from the United States, Italy and Spain. The cDNA or gDNA used as material had been derived from T cells, B-cell-depleted T cells, or PBMCs.

Per the study methods: Nucleated cell counts were estimated from reference gene primer amplification. Profiled with immunoSEQ multiplex PCR; TCRdb holds only in-frame clones, not every one. The DNA gave D and trimming, while V, J and clone size come from that table. The sample lists around 220,000 clones; around nine tenths were seen once. Trimming removed 7 bases at V and 0 bases at J, with 18 bases between. The CDR3 contains 17 residues. Germline V CDR1 and CDR2: LNHDA, SQIVND (reference sequence). Sequenced sample: peripheral blood. The sequence was collected from a woman between 40 and 50 years old who had recovered from COVID-19. The J gene is TRBJ2-2, the V gene TRBV19, with a weak D call TRBD2 (6 bases). The chain's CDR3 is CASTKSAGTANTGELFF. In DNA form, the CDR3 reads TGTGCCAGTACCAAAAGTGCGGGGACGGCGAACACCGGGGAGCTGTTTTTT. The full variable domain, with the rest looked up from reference TRBV19 and TRBJ2-2, is DGGITQSPKYLFRKEGQNVTLSCEQNLNHDAMYWYRQDPGQGLRLIYYSQIVNDFQKGDIAEGYSVSREKKESFPLTVTSAQKNPTAFYLCASTKSAGTANTGELFFGEGSRLTVL.